These 14 T cell receptor beta chains were sequenced from one sample in a study of human T cells and chemical hapten exposure. Time point: patch test 1, 2 weeks after DPC sensitization. The treatment is: therapeutic diphenylcyclopropenone sensitization with weekly scalp DPC. MiXCR was run by TCRdb on the RACE reads, yielding one entry per CDR3 protein. The table shows roughly 380,000 distinct CDR3 sequences, with more than 4.5% occurring only once. Here the sequenced sample was whole blood, taken in connection with sensitization to the hapten diphenylcyclopropenone (DPC). The receptors derive from a woman between 45 and 60 years old with alopecia areata. Some clones in this sample may be carry-over from other donors' samples.

This clonotype was detected ten times or more. V and J are TRBV7-2 and TRBJ2-7, with TRBD1 matching 10 bases. The germline V gene has CDR1 SGHTA and CDR2 FQGNSA. The trim removed 5 bases at V and 2 bases at J, leaving 9 bases unmatched. The CDR3 totals 16 residues. The CDR3 sequence is CASSPLGDRGTYEQYF. CDR3 coding DNA: TGTGCCAGCAGCCCACTGGGGGACAGGGGTACCTACGAGCAGTACTTC.

This clonotype was counted many times. The rearrangement joins TRBV3-1 to TRBJ1-1; D perhaps matches TRBD1 (5 bases). In germline, CDR1 is LGHDT, CDR2 YNNKEL (reference sequence). The CDR3 has 12 amino acids. The V end was cut by 1 base, the J end by 8 bases, with 8 bases between. CDR3 amino acids: CASSQGGEEAFF. CDR3 DNA sequence: TGTGCCAGCAGCCAAGGGGGGGAAGAAGCTTTCTTT.

This clonotype has a handful of counts. A much larger clone sits a single nucleotide away, making a read error possible. The CDR3 is CASSYGHTEAFF. CDR3 in DNA: TGTGCCAGCAGTTACGGGCACACTGAAGCTTTCTTT. V and J are TRBV6-5 and TRBJ1-1; D gene unclear. The CDR3 covers 12 residues. Deletions cut 2 bases from V and 3 bases from J, with 4 bases between. The germline CDR1 and CDR2 sequences are MNHEY and SVGAGI.

The CDR3: CAWSSPGKNIQYF. The CDR3 coding sequence is TGTGCCTGGAGTTCCCCGGGGAAAAACATTCAGTACTTC. The rearrangement links TRBV30 to TRBJ2-4; maybe TRBD2 (5 bases). Germline V CDR1 and CDR2: GTSNPN, SVGIG (reference sequence). V dropped 2 bases and J dropped 4 bases, with 9 bases sitting between them. CDR3 length: 13 residues.

The chain uses TRBV7-8 and TRBJ2-1; 8 bases agree with TRBD1. With 0 bases clipped from V and 5 bases from J, the junction kept 3 bases outside the gene matches. Germline assignment: CDR1 SGHVS and CDR2 FQNEAQ. The CDR3 consists of 15 residues. The CDR3 DNA is TGTGCCAGCAGCTTAGCTGGACAGGGAAACAATGAGCAGTTCTTC. Its translation: CASSLAGQGNNEQFF.

This clonotype was found many times. The chain recombines TRBV6-2 or TRBV6-3 with TRBJ1-5, with D maybe TRBD1 (5 bases). V lost 2 bases and J 4 bases, leaving 9 bases between the germline ends. The CDR3 is 14 amino acids. Germline V lookup: CDR1 MNHEY, CDR2 SVGEGT. The CDR3 DNA follows: TGTGCCAGCAGTTACAGGGGATGGAATCAGCCCCAGCATTTT. It translates to CASSYRGWNQPQHF.

The chain links TRBV9 to TRBJ2-3, with 7 nucleotides matching TRBD2. The CDR3 contains 17 residues. The V segment lost 3 bases and the J segment 0 bases; nucleotides outside the gene matches: 10. Per the germline V gene, CDR1 is SGDLS and CDR2 is YYNGEE. CDR3 nucleotides: TGTGCCAGCAGCGGCAGAAGAGCGGGGTCGAGCACAGATACGCAGTATTTT. Translation: CASSGRRAGSSTDTQYF. Together with reference TRBV9 and TRBJ2-3, the CDR3 gives the full variable domain: DSGVTQTPKHLITATGQRVTLRCSPRSGDLSVYWYQQSLDQGLQFLIQYYNGEERAKGNILERFSAQQFPDLHSELNLSSLELGDSALYFCASSGRRAGSSTDTQYFGPGTRLTVL.

This clonotype was observed many times. For the CDR3, the DNA is TGTGCCAGCAGTTCCAGATTGAGCTCCTACGAGCAGTACTTC. This translates into CASSSRLSSYEQYF. This chain joins TRBV28 and TRBJ2-7; D gene unclear. This CDR3 is 14 amino acids long. The germline V gene encodes CDR1 MDHEN and CDR2 SYDVKM. V was pared by 4 bases and J by 0 bases, with 10 bases between.

This clonotype came up many times. This chain uses TRBV10-2 with TRBJ1-1; 9 nucleotides agree with TRBD1. J gave up 6 bases and V 6 bases, and 2 bases lay outside the gene matches. Germline V gene sequence: CDR1 WSHSY, CDR2 SAAADI. The CDR3 runs 12 residues. The CDR3 reads CASRDRGSEAFF. The CDR3 DNA sequence: TGCGCCAGCAGGGACAGGGGTTCTGAAGCTTTCTTT.

V usage is TRBV6-1 and J usage is TRBJ2-3; 11 nucleotides match TRBD2. The germline V gene encodes CDR1 MNHNS and CDR2 SASEGT. The CDR3 has 17 amino acids. The ends lost 4 bases at V and 2 bases at J; junction bases unmatched: 8. CDR3 sequence reads: CASSVWGLAEYTDTQYF. For the CDR3, the DNA is TGTGCCAGCAGTGTTTGGGGACTAGCGGAGTACACAGATACGCAGTATTTT.

Comment on this clonotype: Because the CDR3 is missing its conserved closing phenylalanine or tryptophan, this is likely a read error. The V call is TRBV4-1, the J call TRBJ1-6; 10 bases line up with TRBD1. Germline CDR1 is MGHRA and CDR2 is YSYEKL. The CDR3 has 16 amino acids. Trimming cost V 3 bases and J 5 bases; bases outside gene matches: 4. The CDR3, as DNA: TGCGCCAGCAGCCAGCCGGGACAGGGGAATAATTCACCCCTCCACATT. Translated: CASSQPGQGNNSPLHI.

The chain uses TRBV10-3 and TRBJ2-3; possibly TRBD2 for D (5 bases). Trimming cost V 10 bases and J 4 bases, with 9 bases left between them. This CDR3 comprises 11 residues. Germline CDR1 ENHRY, CDR2 SYGVKD. The CDR3 spells CATGSSDTQYF. The CDR3 coding sequence is TGTGCCACGGGGAGTTCAGATACGCAGTATTTT.

This clonotype was recorded at least ten times. J is TRBJ2-3 and V is TRBV28; 10 bases align to TRBD2. J gave up 0 bases and V 5 bases, and 8 bases lay outside the gene matches. Germline CDR1 is MDHEN and CDR2 is SYDVKM. CDR3 length equals 17 residues. The DNA for the CDR3 is TGTGCCAGCAGTGTTAGCGGGAGGTCCCGTAGCACAGATACGCAGTATTTT. The encoded protein is CASSVSGRSRSTDTQYF.

This clonotype was recorded many times. CDR3 coding DNA: TGTGCCAGCAGCCGACAGAATAATCAGCCCCAGCATTTT. This encodes CASSRQNNQPQHF. J is TRBJ1-5 and V is TRBV7-2; TRBD1 is a possible D gene (5 bases). The CDR3 sequence is 13 residues long. V was pared by 5 bases and J by 4 bases, with 9 bases between. The germline gives CDR1 SGHTA, CDR2 FQGNSA.